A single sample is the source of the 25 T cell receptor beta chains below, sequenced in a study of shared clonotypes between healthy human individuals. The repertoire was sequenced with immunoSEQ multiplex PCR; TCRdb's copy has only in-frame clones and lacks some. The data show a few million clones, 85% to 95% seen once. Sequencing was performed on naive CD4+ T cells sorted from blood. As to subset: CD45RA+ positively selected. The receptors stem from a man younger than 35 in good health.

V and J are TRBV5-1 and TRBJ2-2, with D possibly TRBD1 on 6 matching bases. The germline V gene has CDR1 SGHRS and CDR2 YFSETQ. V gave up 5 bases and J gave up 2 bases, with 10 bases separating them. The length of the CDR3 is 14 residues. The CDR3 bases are TGCGCCAGCAGGGGGACACAAAACACCGGGGAGCTGTTTTTT. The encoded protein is CASRGTQNTGELFF.

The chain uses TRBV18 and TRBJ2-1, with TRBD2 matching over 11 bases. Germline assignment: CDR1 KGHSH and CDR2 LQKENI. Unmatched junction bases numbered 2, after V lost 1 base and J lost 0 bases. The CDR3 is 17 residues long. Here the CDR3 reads CASSPRTSGSSYNEQFF. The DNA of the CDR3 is TGTGCCAGCTCACCACGAACTAGCGGGAGCTCCTACAATGAGCAGTTCTTC.

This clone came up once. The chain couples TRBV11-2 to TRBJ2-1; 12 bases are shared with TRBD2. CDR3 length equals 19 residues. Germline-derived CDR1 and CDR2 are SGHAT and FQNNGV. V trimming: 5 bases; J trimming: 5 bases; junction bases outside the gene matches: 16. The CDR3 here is CASSPFRTLTSGSDNEQFF. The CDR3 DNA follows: TGTGCCAGCAGCCCGTTCAGGACCTTGACTAGCGGGAGTGACAATGAGCAGTTCTTC. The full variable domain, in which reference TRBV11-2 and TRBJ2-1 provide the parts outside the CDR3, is EAGVAQSPRYKIIEKRQSVAFWCNPISGHATLYWYQQILGQGPKLLIQFQNNGVVDDSQLPKDRFSAERLKGVDSTLKIQPAKLEDSAVYLCASSPFRTLTSGSDNEQFFGPGTRLTVL.

CDR3 nucleotide sequence: TGCGCCAGCAGCTTGATGGCAGGACCTGACACCGGGGAGCTGTTTTTT. It specifies CASSLMAGPDTGELFF. This sequence joins TRBV5-1 and TRBJ2-2; D gene ambiguous. CDR1 and CDR2 from the germline V gene are SGHRS and YFSETQ. Trimming shortened V by 1 base and J by 3 bases, and 13 bases separated the two germline ends. This CDR3 region has 16 residues.

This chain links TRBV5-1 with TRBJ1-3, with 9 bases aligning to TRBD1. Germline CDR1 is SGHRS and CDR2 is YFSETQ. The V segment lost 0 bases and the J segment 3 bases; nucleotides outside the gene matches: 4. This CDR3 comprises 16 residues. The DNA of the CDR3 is TGCGCCAGCAGCTTGGGGGGACAGGGCTATGGAAACACCATATATTTT. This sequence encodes CASSLGGQGYGNTIYF.

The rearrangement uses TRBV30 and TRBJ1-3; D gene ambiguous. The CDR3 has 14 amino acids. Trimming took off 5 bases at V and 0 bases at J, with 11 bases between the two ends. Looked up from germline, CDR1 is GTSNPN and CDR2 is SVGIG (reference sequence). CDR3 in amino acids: CAWAPRSSGNTIYF. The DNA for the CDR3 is TGTGCCTGGGCCCCTCGGAGCTCTGGAAACACCATATATTTT. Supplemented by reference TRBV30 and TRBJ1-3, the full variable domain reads SQTIHQWPATLVQPVGSPLSLECTVEGTSNPNLYWYRQAAGRGLQLLFYSVGIGQISSEVPQNLSASRPQDRQFILSSKKLLLSDSGFYLCAWAPRSSGNTIYFGEGSWLTVV.

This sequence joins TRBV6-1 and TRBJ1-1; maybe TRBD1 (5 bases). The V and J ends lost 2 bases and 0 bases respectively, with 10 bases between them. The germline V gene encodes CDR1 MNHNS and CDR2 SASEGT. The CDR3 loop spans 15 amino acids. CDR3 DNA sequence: TGTGCCAGCAGTGAATTTTCAGGGATGAACACTGAAGCTTTCTTT. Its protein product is CASSEFSGMNTEAFF.

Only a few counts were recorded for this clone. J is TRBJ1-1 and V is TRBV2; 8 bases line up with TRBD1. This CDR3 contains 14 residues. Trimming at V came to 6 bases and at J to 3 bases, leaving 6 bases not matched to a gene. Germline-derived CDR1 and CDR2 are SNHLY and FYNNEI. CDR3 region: CASRGGQGYTEAFF. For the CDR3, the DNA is TGTGCCAGCAGGGGCGGACAGGGCTACACTGAAGCTTTCTTT.

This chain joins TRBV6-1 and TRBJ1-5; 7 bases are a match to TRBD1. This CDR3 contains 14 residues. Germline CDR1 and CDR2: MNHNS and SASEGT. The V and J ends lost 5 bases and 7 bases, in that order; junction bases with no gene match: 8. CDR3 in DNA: TGTGCCAGCAGTCCTGCCGGGACAGCCCAGCCCCAGCATTTT. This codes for CASSPAGTAQPQHF.

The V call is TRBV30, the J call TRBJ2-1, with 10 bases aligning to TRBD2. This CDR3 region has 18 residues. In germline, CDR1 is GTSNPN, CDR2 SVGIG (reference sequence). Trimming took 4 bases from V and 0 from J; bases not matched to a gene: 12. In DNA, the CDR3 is TGTGCCTGGAAGCCCCTAGCGGGGGCGCAGAGCTCCTACAATGAGCAGTTCTTC. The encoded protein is CAWKPLAGAQSSYNEQFF.

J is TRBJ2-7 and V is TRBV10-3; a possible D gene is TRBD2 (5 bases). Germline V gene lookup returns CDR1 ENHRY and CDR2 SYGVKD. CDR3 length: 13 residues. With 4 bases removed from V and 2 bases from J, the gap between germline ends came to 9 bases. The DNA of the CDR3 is TGTGCCATCAGTGGAGGGCGGACCTACGAGCAGTACTTC. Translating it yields CAISGGRTYEQYF.

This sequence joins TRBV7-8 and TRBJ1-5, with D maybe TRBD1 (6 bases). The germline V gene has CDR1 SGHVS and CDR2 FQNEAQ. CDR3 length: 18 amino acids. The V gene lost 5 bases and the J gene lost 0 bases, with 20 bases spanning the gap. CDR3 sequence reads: CASSLVRGDSYSNQPQHF. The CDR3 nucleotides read TGTGCCAGCAGCCTCGTTAGGGGGGACTCGTATAGCAATCAGCCCCAGCATTTT.

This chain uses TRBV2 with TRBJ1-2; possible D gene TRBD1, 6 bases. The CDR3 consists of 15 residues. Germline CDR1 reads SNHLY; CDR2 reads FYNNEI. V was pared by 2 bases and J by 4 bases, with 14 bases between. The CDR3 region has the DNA TGTGCCAGCAGTGAACAGGGAACAGGGACCTATGGCTACACCTTC. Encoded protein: CASSEQGTGTYGYTF.

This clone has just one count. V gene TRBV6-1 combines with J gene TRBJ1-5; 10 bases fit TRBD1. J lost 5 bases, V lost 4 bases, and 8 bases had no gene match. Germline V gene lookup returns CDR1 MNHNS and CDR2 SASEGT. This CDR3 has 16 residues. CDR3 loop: CASSVFFGTGDQPQHF. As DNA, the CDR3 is TGTGCCAGCAGTGTTTTCTTCGGGACAGGGGATCAGCCCCAGCATTTT.

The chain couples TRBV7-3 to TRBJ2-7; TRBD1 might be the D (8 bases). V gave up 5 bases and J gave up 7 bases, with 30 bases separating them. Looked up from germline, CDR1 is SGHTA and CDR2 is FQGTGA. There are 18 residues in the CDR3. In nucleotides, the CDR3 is TGTGCCAGCAGCCGCCGGACAGGGAGGGACCTACGGGTGGAGGAGCAGTACTTC. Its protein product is CASSRRTGRDLRVEEQYF.

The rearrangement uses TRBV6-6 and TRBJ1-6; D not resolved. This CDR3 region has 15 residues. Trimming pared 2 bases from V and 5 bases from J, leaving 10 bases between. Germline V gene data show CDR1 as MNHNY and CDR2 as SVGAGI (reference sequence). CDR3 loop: CASSYVNPHNSPLHF. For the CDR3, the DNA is TGTGCCAGCAGTTACGTCAACCCCCATAATTCACCCCTCCACTTT.

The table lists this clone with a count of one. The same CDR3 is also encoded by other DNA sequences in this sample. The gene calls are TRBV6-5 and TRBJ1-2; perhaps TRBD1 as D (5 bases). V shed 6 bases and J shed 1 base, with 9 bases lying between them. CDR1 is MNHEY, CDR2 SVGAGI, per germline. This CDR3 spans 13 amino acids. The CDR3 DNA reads TGTGCCAGCAGACCAGACAGTAACTATGGCTACACCTTC. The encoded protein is CASRPDSNYGYTF.

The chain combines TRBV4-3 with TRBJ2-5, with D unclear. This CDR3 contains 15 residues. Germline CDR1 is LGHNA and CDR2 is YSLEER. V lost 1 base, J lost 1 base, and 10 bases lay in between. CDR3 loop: CASSQVPGIQETQYF. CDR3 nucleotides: TGCGCCAGCAGCCAAGTCCCAGGTATCCAAGAGACCCAGTACTTC.

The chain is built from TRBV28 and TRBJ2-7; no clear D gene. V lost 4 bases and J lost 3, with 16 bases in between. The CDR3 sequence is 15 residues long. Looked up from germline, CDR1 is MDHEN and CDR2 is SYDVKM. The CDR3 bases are TGTGCCAGCAGTTGGGCCCTCTTAGAAGACTACGAGCAGTACTTC. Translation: CASSWALLEDYEQYF.

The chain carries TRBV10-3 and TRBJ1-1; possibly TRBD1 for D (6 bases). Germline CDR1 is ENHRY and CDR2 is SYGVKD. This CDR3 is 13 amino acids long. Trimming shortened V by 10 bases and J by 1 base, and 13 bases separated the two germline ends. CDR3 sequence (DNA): TGTGCCACCAGCACAGGGCCGAACACTGAAGCTTTCTTT. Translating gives CATSTGPNTEAFF.

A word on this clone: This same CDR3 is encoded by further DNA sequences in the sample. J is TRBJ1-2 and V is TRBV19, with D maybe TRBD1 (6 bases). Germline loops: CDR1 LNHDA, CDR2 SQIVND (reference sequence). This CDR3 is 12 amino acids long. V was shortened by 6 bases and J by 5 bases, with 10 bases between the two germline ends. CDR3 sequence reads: CASSTGRYGYTF. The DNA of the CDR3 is TGTGCCAGTAGCACAGGGAGATATGGCTACACCTTC.

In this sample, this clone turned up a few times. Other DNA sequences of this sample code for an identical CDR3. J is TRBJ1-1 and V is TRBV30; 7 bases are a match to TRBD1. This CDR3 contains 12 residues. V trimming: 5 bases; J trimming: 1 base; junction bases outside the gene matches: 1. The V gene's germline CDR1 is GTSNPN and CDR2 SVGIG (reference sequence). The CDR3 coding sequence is TGTGCCTGGGACAGGGCGAACACTGAAGCTTTCTTT. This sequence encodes CAWDRANTEAFF.

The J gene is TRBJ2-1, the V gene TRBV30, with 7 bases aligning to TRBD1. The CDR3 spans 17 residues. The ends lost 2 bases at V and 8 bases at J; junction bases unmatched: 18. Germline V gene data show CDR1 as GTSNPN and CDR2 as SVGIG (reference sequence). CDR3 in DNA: TGTGCCTGGAGTATAAACAGACAGGGTGATAATATAGATGAGCAGTTCTTC. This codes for CAWSINRQGDNIDEQFF.

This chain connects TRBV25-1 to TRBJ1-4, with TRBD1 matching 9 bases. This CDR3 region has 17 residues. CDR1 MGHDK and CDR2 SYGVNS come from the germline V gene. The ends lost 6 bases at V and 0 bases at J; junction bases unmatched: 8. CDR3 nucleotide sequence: TGTGCCAGCAGGGCCGGGACAGGGCGACCAACTAATGAAAAACTGTTTTTT. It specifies CASRAGTGRPTNEKLFF.

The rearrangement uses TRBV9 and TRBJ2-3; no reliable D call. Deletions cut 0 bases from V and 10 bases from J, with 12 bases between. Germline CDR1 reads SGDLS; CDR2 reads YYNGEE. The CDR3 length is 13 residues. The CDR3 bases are TGTGCCAGCAGCGTAGGAACAGCGTCCCCGCAGTATTTT. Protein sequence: CASSVGTASPQYF.